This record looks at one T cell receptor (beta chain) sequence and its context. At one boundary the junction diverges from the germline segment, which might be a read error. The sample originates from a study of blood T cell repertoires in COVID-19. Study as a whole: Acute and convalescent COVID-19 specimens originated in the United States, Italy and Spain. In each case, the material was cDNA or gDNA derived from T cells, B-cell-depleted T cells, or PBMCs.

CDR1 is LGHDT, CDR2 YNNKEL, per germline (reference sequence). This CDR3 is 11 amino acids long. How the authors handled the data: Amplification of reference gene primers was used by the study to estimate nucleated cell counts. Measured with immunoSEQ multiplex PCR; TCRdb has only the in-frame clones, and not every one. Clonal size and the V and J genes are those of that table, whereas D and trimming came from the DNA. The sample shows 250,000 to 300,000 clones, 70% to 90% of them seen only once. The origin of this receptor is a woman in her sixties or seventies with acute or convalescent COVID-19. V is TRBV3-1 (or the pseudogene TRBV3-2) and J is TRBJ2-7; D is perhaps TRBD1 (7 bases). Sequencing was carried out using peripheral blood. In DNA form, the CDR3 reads TGTGCCAGCAGCCGCCAGGGGGACTTGCTTTTC. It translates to CASSRQGDLLF.